In its sample, the clone carrying this T cell receptor beta chain was seen once. The method was immunoSEQ multiplex PCR; TCRdb's version includes in-frame clones alone and lacks a portion of them. The sample includes some 270,000 clones, 70% to 90% seen only once; the top ten take over 7.5%. The sample is drawn from a study of blood T cell repertoires in COVID-19. Germline CDR1 reads MNHEY; CDR2 reads SVGEGT. The V end was cut by 5 bases, the J end by 0 bases, with 7 bases between. CDR3 length equals 14 residues. This sequence originates from a woman aged 45-60 years with acute COVID-19. Sequencing used PBMCs or T cells enriched from blood (not recorded which). The chain carries TRBV6-2 or TRBV6-3 and TRBJ1-4, with D tentatively TRBD1 (5 bases). The CDR3: CASSGAATNEKLFF. The CDR3 DNA reads TGTGCCAGCAGTGGGGCTGCAACTAATGAAAAACTGTTTTTT.